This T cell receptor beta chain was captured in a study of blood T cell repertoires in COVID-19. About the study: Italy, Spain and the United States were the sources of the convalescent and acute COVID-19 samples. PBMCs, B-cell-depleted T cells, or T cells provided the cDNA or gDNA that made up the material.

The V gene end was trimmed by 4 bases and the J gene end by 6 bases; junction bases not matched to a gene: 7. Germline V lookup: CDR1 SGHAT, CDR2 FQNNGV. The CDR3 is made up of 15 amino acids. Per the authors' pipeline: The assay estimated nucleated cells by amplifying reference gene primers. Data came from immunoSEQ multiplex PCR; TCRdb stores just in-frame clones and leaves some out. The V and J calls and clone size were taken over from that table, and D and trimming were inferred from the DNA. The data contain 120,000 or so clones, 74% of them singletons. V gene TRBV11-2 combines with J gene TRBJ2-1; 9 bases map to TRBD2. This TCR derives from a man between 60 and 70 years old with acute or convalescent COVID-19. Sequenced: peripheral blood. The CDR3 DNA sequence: TGTGCCAGCAGCTCTAGGACTAGCGTGAGCAATGAGCAGTTCTTC. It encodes CASSSRTSVSNEQFF.